The 20 T cell receptor beta chains presented below share a single source sample, sequenced in a study of T cell repertoires in cytomegalovirus infection (dated by TCRdb to the late 2010s). Instrument on record: Illumina HiSeq 1500. Using fastp trimming at Q25 and MiXCR clonotype assembly, TCRdb reanalyzed the public sequencing data and kept in-frame beta chains. Rows matching on CDR3 protein sequence are summarized as one entry with the most common DNA and genes. The sample records fewer than 200,000 distinct CDR3 sequences, roughly 20% of which are singletons. Clones ranked in the top ten supply about 3% of the sample. The sequencing sample was made of PBMCs. These receptors originate from a human donor in good health (CMV status not recorded). Some clones in this sample may be carry-over from other donors' samples.

This clonotype has only a few counts. This chain links TRBV19 with TRBJ2-7; 8 bases are shared with TRBD1. Germline V gene sequence: CDR1 LNHDA, CDR2 SQIVND (reference sequence). This CDR3 is 15 amino acids long. J gave up 4 bases and V 1 base, and 6 bases lay outside the gene matches. CDR3 sequence: CASSIGGTGQYEQYF. The CDR3 DNA sequence: TGTGCCAGTAGTATAGGAGGGACAGGACAGTACGAGCAGTACTTC.

This clonotype was observed a handful of times. V gene TRBV6-5 combines with J gene TRBJ2-1, with TRBD2 identical over 7 bases. Unmatched junction bases numbered 14, after V lost 6 bases and J lost 3 bases. This CDR3 spans 17 amino acids. Germline V gene lookup returns CDR1 MNHEY and CDR2 SVGAGI. CDR3 sequence reads: CASSRPWEGGLYNEQFF. The CDR3 coding sequence is TGTGCCAGCAGCCGTCCCTGGGAGGGAGGACTCTACAATGAGCAGTTCTTC.

Remarks on this clonotype: This may stem from a read error, because a much larger clone lies one nucleotide away. V gene TRBV7-8 combines with J gene TRBJ1-5; D uncertain. The length of the CDR3 is 15 residues. CDR1 and CDR2 from the germline V gene are SGHVS and FQNEAQ. CDR3: CTSSLAGNSNQPQHF. The CDR3 coding sequence is TGTACCAGCAGCTTAGCCGGTAATAGCAATCAGCCCCAGCATTTT.

This clonotype was seen only a few times. V gene TRBV19 combines with J gene TRBJ2-1; possibly TRBD1 or TRBD2 for D (5 bases each). Trimming cost V 5 bases and J 5 bases, with 19 bases left between them. The length of the CDR3 is 16 residues. Looked up from germline, CDR1 is LNHDA and CDR2 is SQIVND (reference sequence). The CDR3 region has the DNA TGTGCCAGTAGTCCCCGGAGGCAGGGTCGAGACAATGAGCAGTTCTTC. Its protein product is CASSPRRQGRDNEQFF.

This clonotype came up a few times. V gene TRBV7-6 combines with J gene TRBJ2-5; 7 bases are a match to TRBD2. The germline CDR1 and CDR2 sequences are SGHVS and FNYEAQ. With 9 bases clipped from V and 5 bases from J, the junction kept 6 bases outside the gene matches. The CDR3 is 12 residues long. The CDR3 sequence is CASRGVGETQYF. The CDR3, as DNA: TGTGCCAGTCGGGGGGTTGGTGAGACCCAGTACTTC.

The chain carries TRBV27 and TRBJ1-5; 9 bases agree with TRBD1. CDR1 MNHEY and CDR2 SMNVEV come from the germline V gene (reference sequence). V shed 6 bases, J shed 3 bases, and the junction held 3 bases outside the gene matches. This CDR3 has 14 residues. CDR3 in DNA: TGTGCCAGCAGCGGGACAGGGTACAATCAGCCCCAGCATTTT. Translation: CASSGTGYNQPQHF.

The genes are TRBV14 and TRBJ2-2, with D unclear. This CDR3 region has 16 residues. Deletions cut 5 bases from V and 0 bases from J, with 13 bases between. CDR1 and CDR2 from the germline V gene are SGHDN and FVKESK. Here the CDR3 reads CASSDARASNTGELFF. For the CDR3, the DNA is TGTGCCAGCAGCGATGCCCGGGCTTCGAACACCGGGGAGCTGTTTTTT.

V usage is TRBV5-1 and J usage is TRBJ2-1; 14 bases agree with TRBD2. Germline CDR1 and CDR2: SGHRS and YFSETQ. V lost 4 bases and J lost 16; bases outside the gene matches: 13. The length of the CDR3 is 15 residues. CDR3 DNA sequence: TGCGCCAGCAGCGTTGGACTAGCGGGGGGCAAGAGGGATTTCTTC. It specifies CASSVGLAGGKRDFF.

This clonotype has at least ten counts. The chain has TRBV4-2 and TRBJ2-5; D is unresolved. CDR3 length: 13 residues. Trimming took 0 bases from V and 5 from J, leaving 7 bases between them. CDR1 is LGHNA, CDR2 YNFKEQ, per germline. The CDR3 loop reads CASSQDPRETQYF. The CDR3 DNA sequence: TGTGCCAGCAGCCAAGACCCGAGGGAGACCCAGTACTTC.

The rearrangement links TRBV6-2 or TRBV6-3 to TRBJ2-1; D tentatively reads TRBD1 or TRBD2 (7 bases each). Trimming pared 1 base from V and 2 bases from J, leaving 12 bases between. This CDR3 spans 16 amino acids. Germline CDR1 and CDR2: MNHEY and SVGEGT. CDR3 DNA sequence: TGTGCCAGCAGTTACTTGCAGGGGGGGACCTACAATGAGCAGTTCTTC. It specifies CASSYLQGGTYNEQFF.

This clonotype was picked up a small number of times. The chain has TRBV2 and TRBJ2-1; D tentatively fits TRBD1 or TRBD2 (5 bases each). This CDR3 has 18 residues. The ends were cut back, 6 bases at V and 0 bases at J, with 21 bases in the middle. Germline assignment: CDR1 SNHLY and CDR2 FYNNEI. Here the CDR3 DNA reads TGTGCCAGCAGCGGAAGAGGGACCCTTTTTAGCTCCTACAATGAGCAGTTCTTC. Its translation: CASSGRGTLFSSYNEQFF.

In DNA, the CDR3 is TGCGCCAGCAGCTTCCAACAGGGGGTGAGTTCCTACGAGCAGTACTTC. This encodes CASSFQQGVSSYEQYF. The chain uses TRBV5-1 and TRBJ2-7, with TRBD1 matching over 8 bases. This CDR3 contains 16 residues. After removal of 2 bases from V and 1 base from J, the junction contained 8 bases not matched to a gene. The germline V gene encodes CDR1 SGHRS and CDR2 YFSETQ.

The chain employs TRBV7-2 and TRBJ1-5; 7 bases agree with TRBD1. In germline, CDR1 is SGHTA, CDR2 FQGNSA. This CDR3 is built from 15 residues. The V and J ends lost 1 base and 7 bases, in that order; junction bases with no gene match: 7. The CDR3 loop reads CASSLGRGLGQPQHF. The CDR3 DNA reads as TGTGCCAGCAGCTTAGGCAGGGGGTTGGGGCAGCCCCAGCATTTT.

The sample holds many counts of this clonotype. The chain combines TRBV6-2 or TRBV6-3 with TRBJ2-1, with 11 bases lining up with TRBD2. The length of the CDR3 is 14 residues. Trimming took 5 bases from V and 8 from J; bases not matched to a gene: 5. The germline CDR1 and CDR2 sequences are MNHEY and SVGEGT. Here the CDR3 DNA reads TGTGCCAGCAGTCTAGCGGGGGGTATGTATGAGCAGTTCTTC. Translating gives CASSLAGGMYEQFF.

In this sample, this clonotype turned up many times. The genes are TRBV7-2 and TRBJ2-5, with D perhaps given as TRBD1 or TRBD2 (6 bases each). CDR3 length: 14 residues. Trimming shortened V by 5 bases and J by 5 bases, and 15 bases separated the two germline ends. Germline V gene lookup returns CDR1 SGHTA and CDR2 FQGNSA. The CDR3 loop is CASSASRGRETQYF. The CDR3 coding sequence is TGTGCCAGCAGCGCCAGCCGGGGGCGGGAGACCCAGTACTTC.

There are many counts of this clonotype. The V call is TRBV7-8, the J call TRBJ1-4, with 7 bases fitting TRBD1. CDR3 size: 15 residues. The germline CDR1 and CDR2 sequences are SGHVS and FQNEAQ. The junction had 7 bases not matched to a gene; V was cut back by 1 base and J by 8 bases. The CDR3 DNA reads TGTGCCAGCAGCTTAGAAAGGGGAGGGGGCGAAAAACTGTTTTTT. Amino acids: CASSLERGGGEKLFF.

The chain uses TRBV11-3 and TRBJ2-4; the D call may be TRBD1 or TRBD2 (5 bases each). V was clipped by 4 bases and J by 2 bases, with 15 bases between them. CDR1 is SGHNT, CDR2 YENEEA, per germline. The CDR3 extends over 16 amino acids. The CDR3 reads CASSSGAKDTKNIQYF. In nucleotides, the CDR3 is TGTGCCAGCAGCTCCGGGGCCAAAGATACCAAAAACATTCAGTACTTC.

This clonotype was seen many times. The chain has TRBV7-2 and TRBJ1-1; 12 bases line up with TRBD1. V lost 6 bases and J lost 4; bases outside the gene matches: 3. The CDR3 is 14 residues long. Germline V gene lookup returns CDR1 SGHTA and CDR2 FQGNSA. The CDR3 region has the DNA TGTGCCAGCAGACCGGGACAGGGGGCCACTGAAGCTTTCTTT. It translates to CASRPGQGATEAFF.

This clonotype was detected many times. The chain uses TRBV7-2 and TRBJ1-2; 7 positions match TRBD1. Germline lookup yields CDR1 SGHTA and CDR2 FQGNSA. V shed 2 bases, J shed 8 bases, and the junction held 5 bases outside the gene matches. This CDR3 region has 13 residues. In DNA, the CDR3 is TGTGCCAGCAGCTTAAGGGACAGTAGAGGCTACACCTTC. Protein: CASSLRDSRGYTF.

In its sample, this clonotype was seen many times. The chain recombines TRBV27 with TRBJ2-5; a possible D gene is TRBD1 (6 bases). Germline CDR1 and CDR2: MNHEY and SMNVEV (reference sequence). The CDR3 sequence is 14 residues long. Deletions cut 5 bases from V and 5 bases from J, with 15 bases between. In DNA form, the CDR3 reads TGTGCCAGCAGTATCACAGGGAATCGGGAGACCCAGTACTTC. The encoded protein is CASSITGNRETQYF.